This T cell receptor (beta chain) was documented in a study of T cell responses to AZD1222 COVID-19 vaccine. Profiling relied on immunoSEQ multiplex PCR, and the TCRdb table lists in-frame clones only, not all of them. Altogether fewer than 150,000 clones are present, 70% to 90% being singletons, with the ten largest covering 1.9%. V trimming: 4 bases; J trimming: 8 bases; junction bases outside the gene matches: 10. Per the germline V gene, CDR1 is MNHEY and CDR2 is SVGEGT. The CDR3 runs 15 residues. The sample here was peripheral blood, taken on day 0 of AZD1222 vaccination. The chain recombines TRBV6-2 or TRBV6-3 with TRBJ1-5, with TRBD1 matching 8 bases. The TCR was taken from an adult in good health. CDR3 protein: CASSSGGEGSEPQHF. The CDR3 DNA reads TGTGCCAGCAGTTCAGGGGGCGAAGGGTCGGAGCCCCAGCATTTT.